Below, 27 T cell receptor beta chains from the same sample are listed, as sequenced in a study of tumor-infiltrating lymphocytes in localized non-small cell lung cancer. The repertoire was sequenced with immunoSEQ multiplex PCR; TCRdb's copy has only in-frame clones and lacks some. The sample records about 24,000 clones, roughly three fifths being singletons. Source material: lung tumor tissue. Source of these receptors: a human donor with non-small cell lung cancer.

Only a few counts were recorded for this clone. The chain recombines TRBV7-2 with TRBJ2-1, with 8 bases that match TRBD2. V was pared by 1 base and J by 4 bases, with 6 bases of the junction left unmatched. In germline, CDR1 is SGHTA, CDR2 FQGNSA. The CDR3 covers 16 residues. The CDR3 DNA reads as TGTGCCAGCAGCTTAGTCGGGCGGGGGGCGTACAATGAGCAGTTCTTC. This encodes CASSLVGRGAYNEQFF.

The chain joins TRBV5-6 to TRBJ2-7; 7 bases line up with TRBD2. Germline CDR1 is SGHDT and CDR2 is YYEEEE. The ends lost 3 bases at V and 2 bases at J; junction bases unmatched: 8. The CDR3 runs 15 residues. CDR3 region: CASSWLGAGTYEQYF. DNA of the CDR3: TGTGCCAGCAGCTGGCTGGGAGCGGGAACCTACGAGCAGTACTTC.

This clone has a single count. The chain combines TRBV15 with TRBJ1-2; D possibly corresponds to TRBD1 (6 bases). This CDR3 comprises 15 residues. Trimming shortened V by 0 bases and J by 0 bases, and 8 bases separated the two germline ends. The germline CDR1 and CDR2 sequences are LNHNV and YYDKDF (reference sequence). CDR3 loop: CATSRETGTNYGYTF. The CDR3, as DNA: TGTGCCACCAGCAGAGAAACAGGGACTAACTATGGCTACACCTTC.

This chain links TRBV11-2 with TRBJ1-1; 12 bases agree with TRBD1. V lost 3 bases and J lost 5; bases outside the gene matches: 13. The germline CDR1 and CDR2 sequences are SGHAT and FQNNGV. This CDR3 is 18 amino acids long. CDR3 DNA: TGTGCCAGCAGCTTGAACTGGGACAGGGGGCAAGTTCAGACTGAAGCTTTCTTT. Protein product: CASSLNWDRGQVQTEAFF.

The chain carries TRBV18 and TRBJ2-2; D not certain. The germline CDR1 and CDR2 sequences are KGHSH and LQKENI. Trimming took 3 bases from V and 4 from J, leaving 15 bases between them. The CDR3 has 16 amino acids. As DNA, the CDR3 is TGTGCCAGCTCACCCAAGTCCGGTTTGGGCACCGGGGAGCTGTTTTTT. Encoded protein: CASSPKSGLGTGELFF.

Only one count was recorded for this clone. The chain has TRBV6-6 and TRBJ1-5; maybe TRBD1 (6 bases). From germline, CDR1 is MNHNY and CDR2 SVGAGI (reference sequence). This CDR3 is 13 amino acids long. Trimming took 4 bases from V and 6 from J, leaving 10 bases between them. The CDR3 DNA is TGTGCCAGCAGTTCGGGGGGCGGTCAGCCCCAGCATTTT. Translating gives CASSSGGGQPQHF.

The V gene is TRBV15, the J gene TRBJ2-1, with 7 bases matching TRBD2. The CDR3 covers 13 residues. J lost 8 bases, V lost 1 base, and 2 bases had no gene match. The germline V gene encodes CDR1 LNHNV and CDR2 YYDKDF (reference sequence). The CDR3, as DNA: TGTGCCACCAGCAGAGGGGGGGGTGATGAGCAGTTCTTC. It codes for CATSRGGGDEQFF.

The rearrangement uses TRBV19 and TRBJ1-1, with a possible D match to TRBD1 (6 bases). CDR3 size: 15 residues. The V and J ends lost 3 bases and 0 bases respectively, with 11 bases between them. Per germline, CDR1 LNHDA and CDR2 SQIVND (reference sequence). The DNA of the CDR3 is TGTGCCAGTAGTATGGGGGACACATTGAACACTGAAGCTTTCTTT. It encodes CASSMGDTLNTEAFF.

This clone occurred a few times. This rearrangement joins TRBV7-9 to TRBJ2-1, with D tentatively TRBD2 (5 bases). V gave up 4 bases and J gave up 7 bases, with 11 bases separating them. Germline CDR1 and CDR2: SEHNR and FQNEAQ (reference sequence). The CDR3 runs 13 residues. In nucleotides, the CDR3 is TGTGCCAGCAGCTACTGGACTGATAATGAGCAGTTCTTC. Translating it yields CASSYWTDNEQFF.

The rearrangement uses TRBV28 and TRBJ2-3, with 10 bases lining up with TRBD2. CDR1 MDHEN and CDR2 SYDVKM come from the germline V gene. Unmatched junction bases numbered 1, after V lost 4 bases and J lost 3 bases. The CDR3 contains 14 residues. The CDR3 is CASSSSGRTDTQYF. The DNA for the CDR3 is TGTGCCAGCAGTTCTAGCGGGAGAACAGATACGCAGTATTTT.

The J gene is TRBJ2-7, the V gene TRBV18; D possibly corresponds to TRBD2 (6 bases). The length of the CDR3 is 13 residues. Germline values: CDR1 KGHSH, CDR2 LQKENI. Trimming left V 5 bases short and J 7 bases short, with 15 bases between. CDR3 in amino acids: CASSTQAGAEQYF. CDR3 nucleotides: TGTGCCAGCTCAACGCAAGCGGGTGCGGAGCAGTACTTC. Full variable domain (rest looked up from reference TRBV18 and TRBJ2-7): NAGVMQNPRHLVRRRGQEARLRCSPMKGHSHVYWYRQLPEEGLKFMVYLQKENIIDESGMPKERFSAEFPKEGPSILRIQQVVRGDSAAYFCASSTQAGAEQYFGPGTRLTVT.

The V gene is TRBV11-3, the J gene TRBJ1-3, with unresolved D. This CDR3 contains 13 residues. V lost 5 bases and J 0 bases, leaving 5 bases between the germline ends. The germline V gene has CDR1 SGHNT and CDR2 YENEEA. CDR3 amino acids: CASSPASGNTIYF. The CDR3 nucleotides are TGTGCCAGCAGCCCCGCCTCTGGAAACACCATATATTTT.

A few counts support this clone. The chain recombines TRBV2 with TRBJ2-3; D is uncertain. The CDR3 is 14 amino acids. Between the trimmed V and J ends, which lost 1 base and 5 bases, there was a span of 10 bases. The germline CDR1 and CDR2 sequences are SNHLY and FYNNEI. The CDR3: CASSEELVLDTQYF. The CDR3 DNA follows: TGTGCCAGCAGTGAAGAGCTAGTCCTAGATACGCAGTATTTT.

The J gene is TRBJ2-5, the V gene TRBV6-1; D gene ambiguous. V lost 6 bases to trimming and J lost 5 bases, with 10 bases between them. The CDR3 is 12 residues long. CDR1 is MNHNS and CDR2 is SASEGT in the germline V gene. The CDR3 is CASRRHAETQYF. The DNA of the CDR3 is TGTGCCAGCAGGAGGCATGCGGAGACCCAGTACTTC.

V gene TRBV5-6 combines with J gene TRBJ2-3; D is possibly TRBD1 (6 bases). The V end lost 7 bases, the J end lost 2 bases, and 14 bases lay between the germline ends. This CDR3 is built from 14 residues. The germline CDR1 and CDR2 sequences are SGHDT and YYEEEE. DNA for the CDR3: TGTGCCAGCTGCGTTGGGGGACACACAGATACGCAGTATTTT. Translated: CASCVGGHTDTQYF. The full variable domain, in which reference TRBV5-6 and TRBJ2-3 provide the parts outside the CDR3, is DAGVTQSPTHLIKTRGQQVTLRCSPKSGHDTVSWYQQALGQGPQFIFQYYEEEERQRGNFPDRFSGHQFPNYSSELNVNALLLGDSALYLCASCVGGHTDTQYFGPGTRLTVL.

The sample holds one count of this clone. CDR3 in DNA: TGTGCCAGCAGTCCAGGGGGCATTCAGCCCCAGCATTTT. Its protein product is CASSPGGIQPQHF. The gene calls are TRBV27 and TRBJ1-5, with 8 bases lining up with TRBD1. CDR1 is MNHEY, CDR2 SMNVEV, per germline (reference sequence). The V segment lost 5 bases and the J segment 6 bases; nucleotides outside the gene matches: 3. The CDR3 spans 13 residues.

The chain couples TRBV7-9 to TRBJ2-3; maybe TRBD2 (5 bases). There are 15 residues in the CDR3. Germline V gene lookup returns CDR1 SEHNR and CDR2 FQNEAQ (reference sequence). Trimming removed 2 bases at V and 3 bases at J, with 12 bases between. CDR3 protein: CASSLFQRITDTQYF. Here the CDR3 DNA reads TGTGCCAGCAGCTTATTCCAGCGGATTACAGATACGCAGTATTTT. Full variable domain (missing parts from reference TRBV7-9 and TRBJ2-3): DTGVSQNPRHKITKRGQNVTFRCDPISEHNRLYWYRQTLGQGPEFLTYFQNEAQLEKSRLLSDRFSAERPKGSFSTLEIQRTEQGDSAMYLCASSLFQRITDTQYFGPGTRLTVL.

The V call is TRBV5-1, the J call TRBJ2-1; TRBD2 matches 12 bases. The V gene end was trimmed by 4 bases and the J gene end by 6 bases; junction bases not matched to a gene: 8. The CDR3 has 16 residues. Germline loops: CDR1 SGHRS, CDR2 YFSETQ. In DNA, the CDR3 is TGCGCCAGCAGCCTAACGCTAGCGGGAGGGCCCAATGAGCAGTTCTTC. Encoded protein: CASSLTLAGGPNEQFF. The whole variable domain, remainder taken from reference TRBV5-1 and TRBJ2-1, is KAGVTQTPRYLIKTRGQQVTLSCSPISGHRSVSWYQQTPGQGLQFLFEYFSETQRNKGNFPGRFSGRQFSNSRSEMNVSTLELGDSALYLCASSLTLAGGPNEQFFGPGTRLTVL.

The chain links TRBV30 to TRBJ2-7; the D gene is possibly TRBD2 (6 bases). This CDR3 has 14 residues. CDR1 GTSNPN and CDR2 SVGIG come from the germline V gene (reference sequence). Trimming left V 2 bases short and J 4 bases short, with 15 bases between. Here the CDR3 DNA reads TGTGCCTGGAGTCCCGGCCGGGGGAATTACGAGCAGTACTTC. It yields the protein CAWSPGRGNYEQYF.

This clone was recorded a few times. The chain is built from TRBV19 and TRBJ1-2; no clear D gene. V shed 4 bases and J shed 4 bases, with 7 bases lying between them. CDR3 length equals 12 residues. Germline V CDR1 and CDR2: LNHDA, SQIVND (reference sequence). The CDR3 reads CASSTSFYGYTF. The CDR3 bases are TGTGCCAGTAGTACCTCCTTCTATGGCTACACCTTC.

V is TRBV11-2 and J is TRBJ1-2; D remains unclear. The CDR3 is 11 amino acids. CDR1 and CDR2 from the germline V gene are SGHAT and FQNNGV. The V gene lost 4 bases and the J gene lost 7 bases, with 7 bases spanning the gap. The CDR3 bases are TGTGCCAGCAGCTACAAAATTGGCTACACCTTC. Translation: CASSYKIGYTF.

The table lists this clone with a few counts. V and J are TRBV7-3 and TRBJ2-2; D may be TRBD2 (5 bases). Germline CDR1 reads SGHTA; CDR2 reads FQGTGA. V was trimmed by 5 bases and J by 5 bases, leaving 18 bases between them. The CDR3 is made up of 16 amino acids. The CDR3 sequence: CASSRSRSGLTGELFF. In DNA form, the CDR3 reads TGTGCCAGCAGCCGGAGCAGGAGCGGACTTACCGGGGAGCTGTTTTTT. Drawing the rest from reference TRBV7-3 and TRBJ2-2, the complete variable domain is GAGVSQTPSNKVTEKGKYVELRCDPISGHTALYWYRQSLGQGPEFLIYFQGTGAADDSGLPNDRFFAVRPEGSVSTLKIQRTERGDSAVYLCASSRSRSGLTGELFFGEGSRLTVL.

The genes are TRBV5-1 and TRBJ2-7; either TRBD1 or TRBD2 may fit D (5 bases each). CDR1 and CDR2 (germline): SGHRS, YFSETQ. The CDR3 has 15 amino acids. Trimming removed 3 bases at V and 0 bases at J, with 13 bases between. CDR3 in amino acids: CASSYRDGPSYEQYF. CDR3 nucleotides: TGCGCCAGCAGCTACCGGGACGGGCCCTCCTACGAGCAGTACTTC.

V and J are TRBV4-2 and TRBJ2-2; TRBD2 is a possible D gene (6 bases). The V gene's germline CDR1 is LGHNA and CDR2 YNFKEQ. V dropped 2 bases and J dropped 7 bases, with 14 bases sitting between them. The CDR3 totals 15 residues. The CDR3 region has the DNA TGTGCCAGCAGCCAACCACGGGAGTCTATCGGGGAGCTGTTTTTT. Translated: CASSQPRESIGELFF.

The chain uses TRBV6-6 and TRBJ1-2, with a weak D call TRBD1 (5 bases). Germline CDR1 MNHNY, CDR2 SVGAGI (reference sequence). Trimming cost V 6 bases and J 8 bases, with 13 bases left between them. The CDR3 runs 12 residues. CDR3 in DNA: TGTGCCAGCAGGCGGATGGGGGACGGCTACACCTTC. It translates to CASRRMGDGYTF.

This chain connects TRBV7-9 to TRBJ2-7; D may match TRBD1 or TRBD2 (6 bases each). This CDR3 comprises 15 residues. Germline V lookup: CDR1 SEHNR, CDR2 FQNEAQ (reference sequence). V was clipped by 5 bases and J by 6 bases, with 20 bases between them. In DNA form, the CDR3 reads TGTGCCAGCAGCCCGGGGGCCCTTCCCGAGCGCGAGCAGTACTTC. Encoded protein: CASSPGALPEREQYF.

In DNA, the CDR3 is TGTGCCAGCAGCGTAGGGACTTTGAACACCGGGGAGCTGTTTTTT. Its translation: CASSVGTLNTGELFF. The chain carries TRBV9 and TRBJ2-2, with D perhaps matching TRBD2 (5 bases). The CDR3 contains 15 residues. The germline gives CDR1 SGDLS, CDR2 YYNGEE. V dropped 0 bases and J dropped 1 base, with 7 bases sitting between them.